This TCR beta chain was recovered during a study of human T cells and chemical hapten exposure. The time point here: patch test 3, about 24 weeks after DPC sensitization. Treatment given: therapeutic diphenylcyclopropenone sensitization with weekly scalp DPC. The CDR3 sequence is 14 residues long. Trimming removed 2 bases from V and 9 bases from J, with 15 bases in between. MiXCR was run by TCRdb on the RACE reads, yielding one entry per CDR3 protein. The table has 210,000 or so distinct CDR3 sequences, approximately 24% seen once; the top ten hold around 2.5%. The sample in question was whole blood, obtained in connection with sensitization to the hapten diphenylcyclopropenone (DPC). The sequence came from a woman aged 40 to 50 with alopecia areata. Some clones in this sample may be carry-over from other donors' samples. V and J are TRBV12-3 or TRBV12-4 and TRBJ2-3; perhaps D is TRBD1 or TRBD2 (5 bases each). The CDR3 protein is CASSLTGPGATQYF. CDR3 bases: TGTGCCAGCAGTTTAACCGGTCCCGGGGCCACGCAGTATTTT.